Sequencing of this T cell receptor (beta chain) was carried out in a study of regulatory T cells in long-lasting Graves disease. As for the study in general: Graves' disease counted as persistent after over 5 years of antithyroid drugs with positive TSH receptor antibodies.

Stated time point: persistent/refractory GD, antithyroid drugs over 5 years with positive TRAb. PBMC-extracted RNA yielded the TCR library. According to the study, TCR beta libraries were built with iRepertoire HTBI primers and CDR3-region Arm-PCR. TCRdb ran MiXCR on the multiplex PCR reads and lists one entry per CDR3 protein. In the table there are around 400,000 distinct CDR3 sequences, about 25% of which are singletons. CDR3 length: 12 amino acids. Germline V gives CDR1 DFQATT, CDR2 SNEGSKA (reference sequence). This receptor was obtained from a female donor with Graves disease. The chain employs TRBV20-1 and TRBJ1-1; unclear D gene. Sequences were derived from peripheral blood mononuclear cells (PBMCs), sampled when the disease was refractory, from a patient treated with antithyroid drugs. The CDR3 protein is CTGLGTSTEAFF. The CDR3 coding sequence is TGCACCGGCTTAGGCACCAGCACTGAAGCTTTCTTT.